Each of the 10 T cell receptor beta chains below was sequenced from the same sample in a study of T cell changes during pregnancy in multiple sclerosis (dated by TCRdb to the late 2010s). The method behind the library was the immunoSEQ multiplex PCR assay. TCRdb re-hosts the immuneACCESS table, in-frame sequences only. Its copies lack some clones; in the studies checked, an unresolved V gene accounts for under half of them, and the cause for the rest is not known. The sample table holds about 59,000 clones, of which 85% to 90% were seen once. Jointly, the top ten make up 0.89% of the sample. This specimen was peripheral blood, taken in the first trimester of pregnancy. The origin of the receptors is a female donor in good health, enrolled as a control in a pregnancy study.

The V call is TRBV27, the J call TRBJ1-1, with D possibly matching TRBD1 (6 bases). The length of the CDR3 is 13 residues. CDR1 MNHEY and CDR2 SMNVEV come from the germline V gene (reference sequence). The V end lost 6 bases, the J end lost 2 bases, and 10 bases lay between the germline ends. CDR3 loop: CASRQGINTEAFF. In nucleotides, the CDR3 is TGTGCCAGCAGACAGGGCATAAACACTGAAGCTTTCTTT.

This clone showed up just a few times. The chain uses TRBV4-3 and TRBJ2-1; 8 bases agree with TRBD1. J lost 5 bases, V lost 0 bases, and 3 bases had no gene match. There are 15 residues in the CDR3. CDR1 is LGHNA and CDR2 is YSLEER in the germline V gene. The CDR3 sequence is CASSQEDRAHNEQFF. Here the CDR3 DNA reads TGCGCCAGCAGCCAAGAGGACAGGGCGCACAATGAGCAGTTCTTC.

The chain combines TRBV14 with TRBJ1-6; no reliable D call. In germline, CDR1 is SGHDN, CDR2 FVKESK. Trimming took off 0 bases at V and 7 bases at J, with 10 bases between the two ends. The CDR3 contains 15 residues. The CDR3 DNA is TGTGCCAGCAGCCAAGACTACGGGTGGAATTCACCCCTCCACTTT. This encodes CASSQDYGWNSPLHF. The entire variable domain, with the rest obtained from reference TRBV14 and TRBJ1-6, is as follows: EAGVTQFPSHSVIEKGQTVTLRCDPISGHDNLYWYRRVMGKEIKFLLHFVKESKQDESGMPNNRFLAERTGGTYSTLKVQPAELEDSGVYFCASSQDYGWNSPLHFGNGTRLTVT.

This sequence joins TRBV6-5 and TRBJ1-2; D might be TRBD1 (6 bases). Germline values: CDR1 MNHEY, CDR2 SVGAGI. Trimming stripped 4 bases from V and 8 bases from J, with 14 bases between. The CDR3 has 13 residues. This CDR3 is CASSSDRKRGYTF. CDR3 sequence (DNA): TGTGCCAGCAGTTCGGACAGAAAGCGGGGCTACACCTTC.

CDR3: CASSTSEVEGARTQYF. CDR3 DNA: TGTGCCAGCAGCACGAGCGAGGTTGAGGGCGCAAGGACCCAGTACTTC. The V gene is TRBV11-2, the J gene TRBJ2-5; tentatively, D is TRBD2 (5 bases). Trimming took 5 bases from V and 7 from J, leaving 23 bases between them. CDR3 size: 16 residues. Germline CDR1 is SGHAT and CDR2 is FQNNGV.

The chain uses TRBV18 and TRBJ2-1; 7 nucleotides match TRBD1. Germline CDR1 and CDR2: KGHSH and LQKENI. V shed 9 bases and J 4 bases; nucleotides not matched to a gene: 9. The CDR3 runs 14 residues. The CDR3: CASLEGANYNEQFF. Written as DNA, the CDR3 is TGTGCCAGTCTAGAGGGGGCTAATTACAATGAGCAGTTCTTC.

This chain uses TRBV21-1 with TRBJ1-3; the table's D call TRBD1 went unverified against the DNA. TRBV21-1 is shown as a pseudogene. The CDR3 length is 16 residues. The CDR3 bases are TGTGCCAGCAGCATTCTTAAGGACAGGGCTGGAAACACCATATATTTT. Translating it yields CASSILKDRAGNTIYF.

The J gene is TRBJ2-3, the V gene TRBV27; a possible D gene is TRBD2 (7 bases). The V end was cut by 4 bases, the J end by 1 base, with 12 bases between. The CDR3 contains 15 residues. CDR1 and CDR2 (germline): MNHEY, SMNVEV (reference sequence). This CDR3 reads CASSSGGHGTDTQYF. The DNA of the CDR3 is TGTGCCAGCAGTTCGGGGGGCCATGGCACAGATACGCAGTATTTT.

The chain employs TRBV14 and TRBJ2-3; a possible D gene is TRBD1 (6 bases). Germline-derived CDR1 and CDR2 are SGHDN and FVKESK. This CDR3 contains 15 residues. V was pared by 1 base and J by 7 bases, with 15 bases between. CDR3 sequence reads: CASSQVQGRVNTQYF. As DNA, the CDR3 is TGTGCCAGCAGCCAAGTGCAGGGGCGGGTGAATACGCAGTATTTT. Drawing the rest from reference TRBV14 and TRBJ2-3, the complete variable domain is EAGVTQFPSHSVIEKGQTVTLRCDPISGHDNLYWYRRVMGKEIKFLLHFVKESKQDESGMPNNRFLAERTGGTYSTLKVQPAELEDSGVYFCASSQVQGRVNTQYFGPGTRLTVL.

The V gene is TRBV7-2, the J gene TRBJ2-7; D perhaps matches TRBD2 (6 bases). CDR3 length: 13 residues. Germline V gene lookup returns CDR1 SGHTA and CDR2 FQGNSA. With 5 bases removed from V and 3 bases from J, the gap between germline ends came to 11 bases. The chain's CDR3 is CASSHGGGYEQYF. The CDR3 DNA reads as TGTGCCAGCAGCCACGGGGGTGGCTACGAGCAGTACTTC.